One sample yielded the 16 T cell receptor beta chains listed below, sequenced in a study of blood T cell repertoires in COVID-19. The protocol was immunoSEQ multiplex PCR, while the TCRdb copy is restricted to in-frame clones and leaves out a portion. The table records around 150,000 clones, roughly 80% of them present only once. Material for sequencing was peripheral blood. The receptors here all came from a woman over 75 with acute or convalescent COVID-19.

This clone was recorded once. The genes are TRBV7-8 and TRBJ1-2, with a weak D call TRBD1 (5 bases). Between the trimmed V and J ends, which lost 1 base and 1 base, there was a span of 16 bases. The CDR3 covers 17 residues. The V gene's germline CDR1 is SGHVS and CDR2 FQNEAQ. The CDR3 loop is CASSLVGADSLNYGYTF. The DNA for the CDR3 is TGTGCCAGCAGCTTAGTTGGGGCCGACTCACTTAACTATGGCTACACCTTC.

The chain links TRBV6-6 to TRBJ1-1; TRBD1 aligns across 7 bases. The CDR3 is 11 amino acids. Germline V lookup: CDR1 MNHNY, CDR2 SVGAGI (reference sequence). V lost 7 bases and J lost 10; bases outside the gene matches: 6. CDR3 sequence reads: CASTTGAGAFF. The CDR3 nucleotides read TGTGCCAGCACCACAGGGGCCGGAGCTTTCTTT.

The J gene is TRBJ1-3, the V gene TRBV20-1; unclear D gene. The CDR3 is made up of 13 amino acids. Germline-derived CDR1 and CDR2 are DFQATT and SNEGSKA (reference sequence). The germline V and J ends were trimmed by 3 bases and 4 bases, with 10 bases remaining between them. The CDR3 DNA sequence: TGCAGTGCTAGTGGTACCGGGGGAAACACCATATATTTT. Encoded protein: CSASGTGGNTIYF.

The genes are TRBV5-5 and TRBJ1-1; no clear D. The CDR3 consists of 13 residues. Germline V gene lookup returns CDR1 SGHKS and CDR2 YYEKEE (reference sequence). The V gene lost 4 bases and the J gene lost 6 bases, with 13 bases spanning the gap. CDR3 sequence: CASSPSHTPEAFF. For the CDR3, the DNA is TGTGCCAGCAGCCCAAGCCATACGCCTGAAGCTTTCTTT.

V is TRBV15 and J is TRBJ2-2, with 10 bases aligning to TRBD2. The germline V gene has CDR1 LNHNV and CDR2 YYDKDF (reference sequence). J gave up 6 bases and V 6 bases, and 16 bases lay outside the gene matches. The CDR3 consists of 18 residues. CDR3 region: CATRTRARTSGPSGELFF. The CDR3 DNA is TGTGCCACCAGAACGAGGGCCCGGACTAGCGGCCCCTCCGGGGAGCTGTTTTTT.

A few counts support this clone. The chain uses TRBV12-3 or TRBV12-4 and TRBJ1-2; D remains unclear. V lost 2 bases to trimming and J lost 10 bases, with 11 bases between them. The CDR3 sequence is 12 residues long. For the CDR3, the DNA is TGTGCCAGCAGTTTACAGGCCCGCTCCTACACCTTC. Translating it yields CASSLQARSYTF.

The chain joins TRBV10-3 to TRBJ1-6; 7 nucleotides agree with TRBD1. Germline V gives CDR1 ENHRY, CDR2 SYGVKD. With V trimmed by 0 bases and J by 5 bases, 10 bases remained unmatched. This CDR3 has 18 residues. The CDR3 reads CAISESTRGRGDNSPLHF. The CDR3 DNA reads TGTGCCATCAGTGAGTCGACGAGGGGGCGCGGTGATAATTCACCCCTCCACTTT.

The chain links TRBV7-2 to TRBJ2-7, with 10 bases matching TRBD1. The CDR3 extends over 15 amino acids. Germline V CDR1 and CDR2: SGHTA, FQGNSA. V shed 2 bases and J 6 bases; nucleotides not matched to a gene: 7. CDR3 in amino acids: CASSLPRDRGTEQYF. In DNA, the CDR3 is TGTGCCAGCAGCTTACCCCGGGACAGGGGCACCGAGCAGTACTTC.

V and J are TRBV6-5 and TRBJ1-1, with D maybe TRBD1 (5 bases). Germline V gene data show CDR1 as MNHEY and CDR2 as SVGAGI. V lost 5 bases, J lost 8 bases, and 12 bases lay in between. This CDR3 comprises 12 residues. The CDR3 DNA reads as TGTGCCAGCAGTACAGGACCGAGAGAAGCTTTCTTT. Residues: CASSTGPREAFF.

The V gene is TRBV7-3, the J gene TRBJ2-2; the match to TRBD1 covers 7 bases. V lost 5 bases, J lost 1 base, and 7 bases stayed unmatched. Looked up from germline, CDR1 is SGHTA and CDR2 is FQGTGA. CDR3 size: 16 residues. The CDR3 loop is CASSRTRDRNTGELFF. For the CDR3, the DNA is TGTGCCAGCAGCCGGACCCGGGACAGGAACACCGGGGAGCTGTTTTTT.

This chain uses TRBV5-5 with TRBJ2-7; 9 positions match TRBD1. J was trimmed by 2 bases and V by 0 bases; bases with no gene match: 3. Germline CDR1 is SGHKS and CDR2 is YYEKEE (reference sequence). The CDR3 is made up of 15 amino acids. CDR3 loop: CASSLGGTGTYEQYF. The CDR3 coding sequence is TGTGCCAGCAGCTTGGGGGGGACAGGGACCTACGAGCAGTACTTC.

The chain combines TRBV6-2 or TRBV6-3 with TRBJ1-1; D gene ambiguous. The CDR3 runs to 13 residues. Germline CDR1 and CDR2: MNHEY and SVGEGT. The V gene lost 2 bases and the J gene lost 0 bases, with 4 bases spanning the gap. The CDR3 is CASSYHLNTEAFF. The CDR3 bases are TGTGCCAGCAGTTACCATTTGAACACTGAAGCTTTCTTT.

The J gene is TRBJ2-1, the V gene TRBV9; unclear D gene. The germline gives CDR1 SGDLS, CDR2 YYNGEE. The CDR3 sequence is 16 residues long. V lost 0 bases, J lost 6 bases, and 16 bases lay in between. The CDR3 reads CASSVGAGSKTNEQFF. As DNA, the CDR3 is TGTGCCAGCAGCGTAGGCGCAGGTTCGAAGACCAATGAGCAGTTCTTC.

CDR3 coding DNA: TGCGCCAGCAGCTTTCGGGGGAGTGACAATGAGCAGTTCTTC. Its translation: CASSFRGSDNEQFF. The chain recombines TRBV5-1 with TRBJ2-1, with D possibly being TRBD2 (6 bases). V lost 2 bases, J lost 5 bases, and 11 bases lay in between. Germline V gives CDR1 SGHRS, CDR2 YFSETQ. The CDR3 has 14 amino acids. The whole variable domain, filled in from reference TRBV5-1 and TRBJ2-1, reads KAGVTQTPRYLIKTRGQQVTLSCSPISGHRSVSWYQQTPGQGLQFLFEYFSETQRNKGNFPGRFSGRQFSNSRSEMNVSTLELGDSALYLCASSFRGSDNEQFFGPGTRLTVL.

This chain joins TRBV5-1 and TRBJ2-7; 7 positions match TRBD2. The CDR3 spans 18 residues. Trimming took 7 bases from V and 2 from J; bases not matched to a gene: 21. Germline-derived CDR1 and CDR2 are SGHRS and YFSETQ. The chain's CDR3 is CASAYQGTGRTSTYEQYF. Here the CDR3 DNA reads TGCGCCAGCGCTTACCAGGGAACCGGGAGGACCAGTACCTACGAGCAGTACTTC.

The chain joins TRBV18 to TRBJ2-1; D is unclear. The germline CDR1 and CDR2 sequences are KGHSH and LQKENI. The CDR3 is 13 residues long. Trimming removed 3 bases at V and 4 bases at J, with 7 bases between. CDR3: CASSPSPYNEQFF. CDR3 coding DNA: TGTGCCAGCTCACCGTCCCCATACAATGAGCAGTTCTTC. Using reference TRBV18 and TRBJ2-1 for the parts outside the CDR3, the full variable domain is NAGVMQNPRHLVRRRGQEARLRCSPMKGHSHVYWYRQLPEEGLKFMVYLQKENIIDESGMPKERFSAEFPKEGPSILRIQQVVRGDSAAYFCASSPSPYNEQFFGPGTRLTVL.